The 28 T cell receptor beta chains listed next were all sequenced from one sample in a study of T-cell memory formation after mild COVID-19. TCRdb called the 5' RACE reads again in MiXCR, with one record for every CDR3 protein. The sample holds about 320,000 distinct CDR3 sequences, around 15% seen once. The material sequenced was PBMCs or a T cell subset sorted from them (not recorded which). The receptors shown here come from a man aged 18 to 35 who had mild COVID-19 (a few samples of this study predate the infection). Cell type and time point are not known.

A few counts support this clonotype. The chain has TRBV28 and TRBJ1-1, with 8 bases identical to TRBD1. CDR1 and CDR2 from the germline V gene are MDHEN and SYDVKM. CDR3 length equals 15 residues. V lost 4 bases to trimming and J lost 4 bases; unmatched junction nucleotides: 8. CDR3 DNA sequence: TGTGCCAGCAGTTCACGGACAGGGAGGGCCACTGAAGCTTTCTTT. Protein: CASSSRTGRATEAFF. Complete variable domain (other parts from reference TRBV28 and TRBJ1-1): DVKVTQSSRYLVKRTGEKVFLECVQDMDHENMFWYRQDPGLGLRLIYFSYDVKMKEKGDIPEGYSVSREKKERFSLILESASTNQTSMYLCASSSRTGRATEAFFGQGTRLTVV.

V is TRBV12-3 or TRBV12-4 and J is TRBJ2-3; 11 bases are shared with TRBD1. V shed 4 bases and J 4 bases; nucleotides not matched to a gene: 7. This CDR3 is built from 16 residues. As DNA, the CDR3 is TGTGCCAGCAGTTCCCCCTGGACAGGGGGCCCAGATACGCAGTATTTT. Translation gives CASSSPWTGGPDTQYF.

V usage is TRBV20-1 and J usage is TRBJ1-2, with a possible D match to TRBD1 (6 bases). The CDR3 is made up of 13 amino acids. From germline, CDR1 is DFQATT and CDR2 SNEGSKA (reference sequence). V lost 5 bases and J lost 0, with 10 bases in between. The CDR3 coding sequence is TGCAGTGCTGGAGGACAGTCTAACTATGGCTACACCTTC. It translates to CSAGGQSNYGYTF.

A single count supports this clonotype. With a much larger clone just one base away, this may be a read error. The chain has TRBV11-2 and TRBJ2-5; D gene uncertain. Germline assignment: CDR1 SGHAT and CDR2 FQNNGV. The CDR3 has 12 residues. The CDR3 region has the DNA TGTTCCAGCAGCCCGTTAGGGGAGACCCAGTACTTC. Its protein product is CSSSPLGETQYF.

In its sample, this clonotype was seen a few times. The gene calls are TRBV6-1 and TRBJ2-1; 8 bases map to TRBD1. The CDR3 extends over 11 amino acids. Germline CDR1 is MNHNS and CDR2 is SASEGT. J lost 15 bases, V lost 2 bases, and 3 bases had no gene match. This chain's CDR3 is CASSEFGQGFF. The DNA for the CDR3 is TGTGCCAGCAGTGAATTCGGACAGGGGTTCTTC.

This clonotype has ten or more counts. V usage is TRBV4-3 and J usage is TRBJ2-3, with 9 bases fitting TRBD2. Germline loops: CDR1 LGHNA, CDR2 YSLEER. This CDR3 spans 15 amino acids. V shed 2 bases and J 10 bases; nucleotides not matched to a gene: 10. CDR3 coding DNA: TGCGCCAGCAGCCAAACCCCGTCAAGCGGGGGGCCGCAGTATTTT. It codes for CASSQTPSSGGPQYF.

This clonotype occurred a few times. The rearrangement joins TRBV6-5 to TRBJ2-1; possible D gene TRBD2, 6 bases. V gave up 5 bases and J gave up 1 base, with 12 bases separating them. Germline CDR1 and CDR2: MNHEY and SVGAGI. This CDR3 comprises 15 residues. This chain's CDR3 is CASSLRDLSYNEQFF. The CDR3 DNA sequence: TGTGCCAGCAGTCTCCGGGACTTATCCTACAATGAGCAGTTCTTC.

This clonotype was observed many times. The chain links TRBV5-1 to TRBJ2-3; the D gene is possibly TRBD1 (6 bases). This CDR3 contains 14 residues. V gave up 0 bases and J gave up 4 bases, with 9 bases separating them. Germline CDR1 reads SGHRS; CDR2 reads YFSETQ. CDR3 region: CASSLGTGSDTQYF. CDR3 bases: TGCGCCAGCAGCTTGGGAACAGGGTCAGATACGCAGTATTTT. Drawing the rest from reference TRBV5-1 and TRBJ2-3, the complete variable domain is KAGVTQTPRYLIKTRGQQVTLSCSPISGHRSVSWYQQTPGQGLQFLFEYFSETQRNKGNFPGRFSGRQFSNSRSEMNVSTLELGDSALYLCASSLGTGSDTQYFGPGTRLTVL.

This clonotype was found a few times. The chain combines TRBV4-2 with TRBJ2-7; the D gene is possibly TRBD2 (7 bases). The CDR3 consists of 13 residues. V was cut by 8 bases and J by 4 bases, with 15 bases left in between. Looked up from germline, CDR1 is LGHNA and CDR2 is YNFKEQ. The CDR3 sequence is CASRGASVYEQYF. CDR3 DNA: TGTGCCAGCCGGGGGGCGTCAGTTTACGAGCAGTACTTC.

The rearrangement links TRBV20-1 to TRBJ1-4; 7 positions agree with TRBD1. Unmatched junction bases numbered 6, after V lost 0 bases and J lost 8 bases. From germline, CDR1 is DFQATT and CDR2 SNEGSKA (reference sequence). The CDR3 is 14 residues long. In DNA form, the CDR3 reads TGCAGTGCTAGAGACAGGGGGGGCCCCGAAAAACTGTTTTTT. Translating gives CSARDRGGPEKLFF.

This clonotype was recorded a few times. CDR3 nucleotides: TGCGCCAGTCACCTTACCGGGGGAAATAATTCACCCCTCCACTTT. Translating gives CASHLTGGNNSPLHF. This chain joins TRBV5-1 and TRBJ1-6; tentative D call: TRBD1 (5 bases). Trimming cost V 8 bases and J 5 bases, with 17 bases left between them. The CDR3 length is 15 residues. Germline CDR1 reads SGHRS; CDR2 reads YFSETQ.

This clonotype was detected a few times. One end of the junction varies from germline; a read error may be responsible. V usage is TRBV12-3 or TRBV12-4 and J usage is TRBJ2-1; 14 bases align to TRBD2. The CDR3 extends over 15 amino acids. CDR3 residues: CASGDLGLAGAARYF. The CDR3 DNA reads as TGTGCCAGCGGTGATCTGGGACTAGCGGGGGCCGCTAGGTACTTC.

This chain links TRBV2 with TRBJ1-1, with 7 positions matching TRBD1. The junction had 7 bases not matched to a gene; V was cut back by 4 bases and J by 5 bases. Germline lookup yields CDR1 SNHLY and CDR2 FYNNEI. This CDR3 has 14 amino acids. The CDR3 is CASSGQGRVTEAFF. In nucleotides, the CDR3 is TGTGCCAGCAGTGGACAGGGACGAGTTACTGAAGCTTTCTTT.

The rearrangement links TRBV3-1 to TRBJ2-1; possibly TRBD1 for D (5 bases). The germline V gene encodes CDR1 LGHDT and CDR2 YNNKEL (reference sequence). The CDR3 contains 13 residues. The germline V and J ends were trimmed by 7 bases and 6 bases, with 13 bases remaining between them. The DNA for the CDR3 is TGTGCCAGCAATGGGATAGGGGTCAATGAGCAGTTCTTC. Protein sequence: CASNGIGVNEQFF.

CDR3 in DNA: TGTGCCAGCAGTTACCCCGCCGACGTGAGGGAAAACCCCGATACGCAGTATTTT. Its translation: CASSYPADVRENPDTQYF. The chain has TRBV6-2 or TRBV6-3 and TRBJ2-3, with TRBD2 as a possible D gene (5 bases). Germline CDR1 reads MNHEY; CDR2 reads SVGEGT. Trimming removed 2 bases at V and 6 bases at J, with 24 bases between. The CDR3 totals 18 residues.

Many counts were recorded for this clonotype. This chain joins TRBV7-2 and TRBJ2-5, with D possibly matching TRBD1 (5 bases). The CDR3 sequence is 14 residues long. V was cut by 3 bases and J by 2 bases, with 10 bases left in between. Germline-derived CDR1 and CDR2 are SGHTA and FQGNSA. CDR3: CASSLGSGQETQYF. CDR3 DNA sequence: TGTGCCAGCAGCTTGGGGTCAGGGCAAGAGACCCAGTACTTC.

V usage is TRBV5-5 and J usage is TRBJ1-2; 11 bases fit TRBD1. The V segment lost 3 bases and the J segment 6 bases; nucleotides outside the gene matches: 7. The CDR3 is made up of 15 amino acids. Germline CDR1 SGHKS, CDR2 YYEKEE (reference sequence). In DNA, the CDR3 is TGTGCCAGCAGCTGGGACAGGGGGTTGCTGGATGGCTACACCTTC. Translated, it gives CASSWDRGLLDGYTF.

This clonotype has more than one count but fewer than ten. This chain connects TRBV10-3 to TRBJ1-5, with TRBD1 identical over 7 bases. Germline V lookup: CDR1 ENHRY, CDR2 SYGVKD. V dropped 9 bases and J dropped 3; count of bases not matched to a gene: 8. The CDR3 has 14 residues. The CDR3 DNA reads as TGTGCCATTACACAGGGGATCGACAATCAGCCCCAGCATTTT. It yields the protein CAITQGIDNQPQHF.

This clonotype showed up many times. The V gene is TRBV7-9, the J gene TRBJ1-1; the D gene is possibly TRBD1 (6 bases). The CDR3 runs to 14 residues. The germline V gene encodes CDR1 SEHNR and CDR2 FQNEAQ (reference sequence). V was cut by 5 bases and J by 5 bases, with 15 bases left in between. CDR3 bases: TGTGCCAGCAGCCGTAAACAGGGCCGAACTGAAGCTTTCTTT. This encodes CASSRKQGRTEAFF. Variable domain in full (rest from reference TRBV7-9 and TRBJ1-1): DTGVSQNPRHKITKRGQNVTFRCDPISEHNRLYWYRQTLGQGPEFLTYFQNEAQLEKSRLLSDRFSAERPKGSFSTLEIQRTEQGDSAMYLCASSRKQGRTEAFFGQGTRLTVV.

In this sample, this clonotype turned up a few times. This chain connects TRBV5-1 to TRBJ1-4, with 8 nucleotides matching TRBD1. CDR1 SGHRS and CDR2 YFSETQ come from the germline V gene. The CDR3 loop spans 15 amino acids. Trimming took 3 bases from V and 4 from J; bases not matched to a gene: 5. Written as DNA, the CDR3 is TGCGCCAGCAGCTGGCAGGGGGCCGGTAATGAAAAACTGTTTTTT. It yields the protein CASSWQGAGNEKLFF.

The chain uses TRBV5-1 and TRBJ2-5; 8 positions agree with TRBD1. V shed 4 bases, J shed 6 bases, and the junction held 11 bases outside the gene matches. The V gene's germline CDR1 is SGHRS and CDR2 YFSETQ. The CDR3 is 15 amino acids. CDR3 sequence reads: CASSIGTGKYQTQYF. As DNA, the CDR3 is TGCGCCAGCAGCATAGGGACAGGCAAATATCAGACCCAGTACTTC.

V and J are TRBV11-2 and TRBJ2-7, with 9 positions matching TRBD1. Germline-derived CDR1 and CDR2 are SGHAT and FQNNGV. V was clipped by 4 bases and J by 4 bases; unmatched bases: 11. This CDR3 contains 16 residues. Here the CDR3 DNA reads TGTGCCAGCAGCTCCGGCGGGACAGGGCTGTTGTACGAGCAGTACTTC. This translates into CASSSGGTGLLYEQYF.

In this sample, this clonotype turned up a few times. The rearrangement joins TRBV5-1 to TRBJ2-3; 7 bases are a match to TRBD1. This CDR3 is 15 amino acids long. V trimming: 2 bases; J trimming: 2 bases; junction bases outside the gene matches: 5. Looked up from germline, CDR1 is SGHRS and CDR2 is YFSETQ. In nucleotides, the CDR3 is TGCGCCAGCAGCTTTACGGGACAGAACACAGATACGCAGTATTTT. It encodes CASSFTGQNTDTQYF.

This clonotype has just a few counts. This sequence joins TRBV9 and TRBJ2-3; tentatively, D is TRBD2 (5 bases). This CDR3 contains 14 residues. V gave up 0 bases and J gave up 2 bases, with 7 bases separating them. Per germline, CDR1 SGDLS and CDR2 YYNGEE. The CDR3 region is CASSVDGVTDTQYF. The CDR3 nucleotides are TGTGCCAGCAGCGTAGACGGGGTCACAGATACGCAGTATTTT.

This CDR3 is CAIRATGWNSPLHF. CDR3 sequence (DNA): TGTGCCATCAGGGCAACAGGGTGGAATTCACCCCTCCACTTT. The chain recombines TRBV10-3 with TRBJ1-6, with D possibly TRBD1 on 6 matching bases. V lost 6 bases, J lost 7 bases, and 13 bases lay in between. CDR1 ENHRY and CDR2 SYGVKD come from the germline V gene. This CDR3 is built from 14 residues.

This clonotype has at least ten counts. One end of the junction is discordant with germline, which a read error may explain. The chain joins TRBV7-2 to TRBJ1-1; D is undetermined. CDR1 and CDR2 from the germline V gene are SGHTA and FQGNSA. The CDR3 runs to 14 residues. CDR3 protein: CASSLVAGNTEAFF. In DNA, the CDR3 is TGCGCCAGCAGCTTGGTGGCCGGGAACACTGAAGCTTTCTTT.

The chain recombines TRBV7-3 with TRBJ1-3; TRBD1 matches 7 bases. The CDR3 is made up of 15 amino acids. V shed 5 bases, J shed 3 bases, and the junction held 7 bases outside the gene matches. Germline V gene data show CDR1 as SGHTA and CDR2 as FQGTGA. In DNA, the CDR3 is TGTGCCAGCAGCCTATCAGGGGGGTATGGAAACACCATATATTTT. Residues: CASSLSGGYGNTIYF.

J is TRBJ2-6 and V is TRBV21-1. TRBV21-1 is classified as a pseudogene. There are 17 residues in the CDR3. The CDR3 DNA sequence: TGTGCCAGCAGCAAAAAACGGCCTCGCTCTGGGGCCAACGTCCTGACTTTC. Amino acid sequence: CASSKKRPRSGANVLTF.